Sequencing of this TCR beta chain was carried out in a study of T cell repertoires in cytomegalovirus infection. CDR1 KGHSH and CDR2 LQKENI come from the germline V gene. Trimming took off 2 bases at V and 0 bases at J, with 12 bases between the two ends. The CDR3 has 16 residues. TCRdb processed the reads anew with MiXCR; each CDR3 protein has one entry. The profile shows hundreds of thousands of distinct CDR3 sequences, roughly 28% of them singletons. This clonotype was seen a few times. Its matching antigen is unknown. The genes are TRBV18 and TRBJ2-3; tentatively, D is TRBD2 (5 bases). The TCR was taken from a human donor in good health (CMV status not recorded). Some clones in this sample may be carry-over from other donors' samples. The sequencing used cultured PBMCs, collected from culture after CMV antigen stimulation. CDR3 nucleotide sequence: TGTGCCAGCTCACCAACGGAGCGGCTAAGCACAGATACGCAGTATTTT. It specifies CASSPTERLSTDTQYF. The full variable domain, its missing parts supplied by reference TRBV18 and TRBJ2-3, is NAGVMQNPRHLVRRRGQEARLRCSPMKGHSHVYWYRQLPEEGLKFMVYLQKENIIDESGMPKERFSAEFPKEGPSILRIQQVVRGDSAAYFCASSPTERLSTDTQYFGPGTRLTVL.